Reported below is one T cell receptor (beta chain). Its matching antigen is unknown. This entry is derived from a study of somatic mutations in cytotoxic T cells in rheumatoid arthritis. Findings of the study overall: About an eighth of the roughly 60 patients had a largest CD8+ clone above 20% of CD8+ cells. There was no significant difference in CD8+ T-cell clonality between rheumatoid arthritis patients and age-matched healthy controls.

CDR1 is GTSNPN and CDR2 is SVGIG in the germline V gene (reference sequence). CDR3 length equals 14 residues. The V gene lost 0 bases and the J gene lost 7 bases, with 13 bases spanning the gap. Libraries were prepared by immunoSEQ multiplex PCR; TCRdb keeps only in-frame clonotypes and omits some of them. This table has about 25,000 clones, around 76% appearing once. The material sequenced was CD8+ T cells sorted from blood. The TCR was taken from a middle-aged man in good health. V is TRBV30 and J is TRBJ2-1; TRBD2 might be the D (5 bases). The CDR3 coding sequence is TGTGCCTGGAGTGTAAGCGGAGCTCCGAATGAGCAGTTCTTC. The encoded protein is CAWSVSGAPNEQFF.